This T cell receptor beta chain emerged from a study of blood T cells in healthy people across ages. Study-wide results and caveats: Reliance upon unsorted PBMCs precluded definitive naive versus antigen-experienced comparison.

V trimming: 3 bases; J trimming: 5 bases; junction bases outside the gene matches: 5. Germline values: CDR1 SGDLS, CDR2 YYNGEE. The CDR3 consists of 15 residues. Using a J-beta primer mix together with a sample-barcoded 5' primer, a second PCR was run for about 7 to 12 cycles. TCRdb processed the 5' RACE reads anew with MiXCR; each CDR3 protein has one entry. The data show about 940,000 distinct CDR3 sequences, around 48% seen once. A word on this clonotype: Its target is unknown.

V and J are TRBV9 and TRBJ2-3, with 11 bases aligning to TRBD2. This TCR came from a man in his thirties or forties in good health. Sequencing was performed on blood. The CDR3, as DNA: TGTGCCAGCAGCGATAGCGGGGGGGTTGTAGATACGCAGTATTTT. As protein: CASSDSGGVVDTQYF. Combining the CDR3 with reference TRBV9 and TRBJ2-3 gives the whole variable domain DSGVTQTPKHLITATGQRVTLRCSPRSGDLSVYWYQQSLDQGLQFLIQYYNGEERAKGNILERFSAQQFPDLHSELNLSSLELGDSALYFCASSDSGGVVDTQYFGPGTRLTVL.